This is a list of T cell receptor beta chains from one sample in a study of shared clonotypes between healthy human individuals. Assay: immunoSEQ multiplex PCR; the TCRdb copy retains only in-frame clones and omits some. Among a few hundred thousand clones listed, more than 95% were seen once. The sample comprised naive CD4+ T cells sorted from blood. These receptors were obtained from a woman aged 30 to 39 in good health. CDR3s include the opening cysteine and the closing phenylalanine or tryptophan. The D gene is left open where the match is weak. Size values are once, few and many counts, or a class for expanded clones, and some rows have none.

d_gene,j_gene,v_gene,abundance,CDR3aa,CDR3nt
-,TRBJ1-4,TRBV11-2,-,CASRRRKGNYEKLFF,TGTGCCAGCAGACGTAGGAAAGGGAATTATGAAAAACTGTTTTTT
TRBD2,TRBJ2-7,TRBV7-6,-,CASSPQGGEQYF,TGTGCCAGCAGCCCCCAGGGAGGGGAGCAGTACTTC
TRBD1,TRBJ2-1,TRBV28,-,CASSLRDRINEQFF,TGTGCCAGCAGTTTACGGGACAGAATAAATGAGCAGTTCTTC
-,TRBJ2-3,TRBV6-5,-,CASSYSAPSDTQYF,TGTGCCAGCAGTTACTCGGCGCCCTCGGATACGCAGTATTTT
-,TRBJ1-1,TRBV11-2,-,CASSLAGYTEAFF,TGTGCCAGCAGCTTAGCAGGATACACTGAAGCTTTCTTT
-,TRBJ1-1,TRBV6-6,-,CASRLSTEAFF,TGTGCCAGCAGGCTGTCGACTGAAGCTTTCTTT
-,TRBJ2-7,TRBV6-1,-,CASSEALSIPYF,TGTGCCAGCAGTGAAGCGCTCAGCATTCCGTACTTC
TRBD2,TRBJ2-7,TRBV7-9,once,CASSLTTSGMTEQYF,TGTGCCAGCAGCTTAACGACTAGCGGGATGACCGAGCAGTACTTC
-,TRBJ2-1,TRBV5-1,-,CASSLDLAFNEQFF,TGCGCCAGCAGCTTGGACCTAGCATTCAATGAGCAGTTCTTC
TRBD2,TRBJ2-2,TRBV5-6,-,CASSGFSGDGELFF,TGTGCCAGCAGCGGGTTCAGCGGGGACGGGGAGCTGTTTTTT
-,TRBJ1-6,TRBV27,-,CASSSSYNSPLHF,TGTGCCAGCAGCAGCTCCTATAATTCACCCCTCCACTTT
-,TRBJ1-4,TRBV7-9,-,CASSFGTFATNEKLFF,TGTGCCAGCAGCTTTGGGACATTCGCAACTAATGAAAAACTGTTTTTT
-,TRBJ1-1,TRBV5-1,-,CASSWGHEYTEAFF,TGCGCCAGCAGCTGGGGACACGAGTACACTGAAGCTTTCTTT
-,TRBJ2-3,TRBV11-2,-,CASSTTLGADTQYF,TGTGCCAGCAGCACGACTCTAGGGGCAGATACGCAGTATTTT
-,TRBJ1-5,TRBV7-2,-,CASSPDSHTAPQHF,TGTGCCAGCAGCCCCGACAGTCACACCGCGCCCCAGCATTTT
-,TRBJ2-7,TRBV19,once,CASSIGYRTVSYEQYF,TGTGCCAGTAGTATAGGATACAGGACGGTCTCCTACGAGCAGTACTTC
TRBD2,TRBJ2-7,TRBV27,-,CASSPLAVSYEQYF,TGTGCCAGCAGTCCACTAGCGGTATCCTACGAGCAGTACTTC
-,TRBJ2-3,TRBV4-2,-,CASSQGPQVAQYF,TGTGCCAGCAGCCAAGGTCCCCAGGTTGCGCAGTATTTT
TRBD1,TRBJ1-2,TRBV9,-,CASSVAGGQGYTF,TGTGCCAGCAGCGTCGCAGGGGGCCAAGGCTACACCTTC
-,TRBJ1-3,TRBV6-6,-,CASTPDSSGNTIYF,TGTGCCAGCACCCCAGACAGCTCTGGAAACACCATATATTTT
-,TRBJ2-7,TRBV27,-,CASSLLPGPEGEQYF,TGTGCCAGCAGTTTGTTGCCGGGACCTGAGGGCGAGCAGTACTTC
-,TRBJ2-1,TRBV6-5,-,CASSLYMGNNEQFF,TGTGCCAGCAGCCTATACATGGGTAACAATGAGCAGTTCTTC
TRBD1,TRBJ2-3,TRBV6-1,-,CASRGQGTRGDTQYF,TGTGCCAGTAGGGGACAGGGGACTCGGGGAGATACGCAGTATTTT
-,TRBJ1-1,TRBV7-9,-,CASSLGGGLNTEAFF,TGTGCCAGCAGCTTAGGAGGGGGGCTGAACACTGAAGCTTTCTTT
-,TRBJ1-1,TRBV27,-,CASSFSGLGNTEAFF,TGTGCCAGCAGTTTTTCAGGGTTAGGGAACACTGAAGCTTTCTTT
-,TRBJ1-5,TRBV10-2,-,CASSESRDQPQHF,TGCGCCAGCAGTGAGAGCCGAGATCAGCCCCAGCATTTT
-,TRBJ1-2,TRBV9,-,CASSVRGYPGYTF,TGTGCCAGCAGCGTAAGGGGGTATCCGGGCTACACCTTC
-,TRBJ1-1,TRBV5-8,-,CASSSGTIRRTEAFF,TGTGCCAGCAGCTCTGGGACGATTCGGAGGACTGAAGCTTTCTTT
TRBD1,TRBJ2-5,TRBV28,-,CASSFRQGIFQETQYF,TGTGCCAGCAGTTTCAGACAGGGGATTTTCCAAGAGACCCAGTACTTC
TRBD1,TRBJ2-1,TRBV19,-,CASRISGTGFYNEQFF,TGTGCCAGTAGAATCAGCGGGACAGGGTTTTACAATGAGCAGTTCTTC
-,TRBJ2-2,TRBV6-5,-,CASRQQRHTGELFF,TGTGCCAGCAGGCAACAGAGACACACCGGGGAGCTGTTTTTT
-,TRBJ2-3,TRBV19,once,CASSITLGTDTQYF,TGTGCCAGTAGTATTACTCTGGGCACAGATACGCAGTATTTT
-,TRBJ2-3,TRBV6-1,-,CASSEATFAQFF,TGTGCCAGCAGTGAAGCGACTTTCGCCCAGTTTTTT
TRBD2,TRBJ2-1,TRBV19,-,CASSMGLLHNEQFF,TGTGCCAGTAGTATGGGACTACTACACAATGAGCAGTTCTTC
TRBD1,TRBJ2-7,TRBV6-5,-,CASSYSQGFHEQYF,TGTGCCAGCAGTTACTCACAGGGGTTCCACGAGCAGTACTTC
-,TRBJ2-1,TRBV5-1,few,CASSLDGGAAYNEQFF,TGCGCCAGCAGCTTGGATGGGGGGGCAGCCTACAATGAGCAGTTCTTC
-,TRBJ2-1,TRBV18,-,CASSPVAVPAYNEQFF,TGTGCCAGCTCACCCGTGGCGGTACCAGCGTACAATGAGCAGTTCTTC
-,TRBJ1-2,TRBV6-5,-,CASSYGGQSYGYTF,TGTGCCAGCAGTTACGGCGGGCAGTCCTATGGCTACACCTTC
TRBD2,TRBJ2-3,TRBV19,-,CASSIQRGSTDTQYF,TGTGCCAGTAGTATCCAGCGGGGGAGCACAGATACGCAGTATTTT
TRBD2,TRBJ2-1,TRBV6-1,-,CASSEQSGGSGVYNEQFF,TGTGCCAGCAGTGAACAGAGTGGAGGTAGCGGGGTGTACAATGAGCAGTTCTTC
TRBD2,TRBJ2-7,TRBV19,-,CASSILAGPYEQYF,TGTGCCAGTAGTATCCTAGCGGGGCCCTACGAGCAGTACTTC
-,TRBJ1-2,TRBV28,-,CASSPTGRLHYGYTF,TGTGCCAGCAGCCCAACGGGGCGATTACACTATGGCTACACCTTC
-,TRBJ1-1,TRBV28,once,CASSLIVGGKDEAFF,TGTGCCAGCAGTTTAATCGTGGGGGGGAAGGATGAAGCTTTCTTT
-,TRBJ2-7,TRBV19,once,CASSIKTRGEQYF,TGTGCCAGTAGTATAAAAACGAGGGGGGAGCAGTACTTC
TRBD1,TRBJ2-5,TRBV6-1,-,CASRWTGLETQYF,TGTGCCAGCAGATGGACAGGGCTAGAGACCCAGTACTTC
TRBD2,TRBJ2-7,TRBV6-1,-,CASRVGLAEAYEQYF,TGTGCCAGCAGGGTAGGACTAGCCGAAGCTTACGAGCAGTACTTC
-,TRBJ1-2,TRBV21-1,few,CAGGTGKFLYGYTF,TGTGCCGGTGGGACAGGGAAATTCCTTTATGGCTACACCTTC
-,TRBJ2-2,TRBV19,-,CASSIARDYTGELFF,TGTGCCAGTAGTATAGCCCGGGACTACACCGGGGAGCTGTTTTTT
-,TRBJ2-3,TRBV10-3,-,CAISSGTQQDTQYF,TGTGCCATCAGCTCCGGGACTCAGCAGGATACGCAGTATTTT
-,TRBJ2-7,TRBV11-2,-,CASSLKIGTSYEQYF,TGTGCCAGCAGCTTAAAGATCGGTACCTCCTACGAGCAGTACTTC
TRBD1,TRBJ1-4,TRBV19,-,CASSVQGSNEKLFF,TGTGCCAGTAGTGTACAGGGGAGTAATGAAAAACTGTTTTTT
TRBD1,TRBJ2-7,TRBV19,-,CASTRTGAHGAYEQYF,TGTGCCAGTACTAGGACAGGGGCCCACGGGGCCTACGAGCAGTACTTC
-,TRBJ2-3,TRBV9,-,CASSAKSTTDTQYF,TGTGCCAGCAGCGCCAAGAGCACAACAGATACGCAGTATTTT
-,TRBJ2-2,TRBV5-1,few,CASSLGQDTGELFF,TGCGCCAGCAGCTTGGGACAGGACACCGGGGAGCTGTTTTTT
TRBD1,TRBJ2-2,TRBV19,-,CASRAGQGAAGELFF,TGTGCCAGTAGGGCTGGACAGGGGGCGGCCGGGGAGCTGTTTTTT
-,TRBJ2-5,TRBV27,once,CASRTYMTLQETQYF,TGTGCCAGCAGAACGTACATGACACTCCAAGAGACCCAGTACTTC